The rows below give T cell receptor beta chains drawn from one sample of a study of radiotherapy plus CTLA-4 blockade in lung cancer. The table came from immunoSEQ multiplex PCR; TCRdb's copy has only in-frame clones and leaves some out. In the table there are 40,000 or so clones, more than 60% of which are singletons. The source material was peripheral blood, sampled from a patient treated with radiotherapy plus ipilimumab. The receptors here all came from a human donor with non-small cell lung cancer who had a partial response to radiotherapy plus ipilimumab. Both conserved end residues are part of each CDR3. D genes are given only for firm matches. Only some rows state a clone size, as once, few, many or a class for expanded clones.

abundance: .; j_gene: TRBJ1-2; d_gene: .; v_gene: TRBV7-9; CDR3aa: CASTTPGGVLYGYTF; CDR3nt: TGTGCCAGCACCACCCCGGGGGGGGTTCTATATGGCTACACCTTC
abundance: .; j_gene: TRBJ2-1; d_gene: TRBD2; v_gene: TRBV5-1; CDR3aa: CASSPWVAGDGNEQFF; CDR3nt: TGCGCCAGCAGCCCCTGGGTTGCGGGAGACGGGAATGAGCAGTTCTTC
abundance: .; j_gene: TRBJ2-7; d_gene: TRBD1; v_gene: TRBV10-1; CDR3aa: CASSDLRDRTYEQYF; CDR3nt: TGCGCCAGCAGTGACCTCCGGGACAGAACCTACGAGCAGTACTTC
abundance: .; j_gene: TRBJ1-1; d_gene: TRBD1; v_gene: TRBV29-1; CDR3aa: CSVEGGTGVTEAFF; CDR3nt: TGCAGCGTTGAAGGAGGCACAGGGGTCACTGAAGCTTTCTTT
abundance: .; j_gene: TRBJ2-7; d_gene: TRBD1; v_gene: TRBV19; CDR3aa: CASSFQGGRHEQYF; CDR3nt: TGTGCCAGTAGTTTCCAAGGGGGCCGGCACGAGCAGTACTTC
abundance: .; j_gene: TRBJ1-1; d_gene: .; v_gene: TRBV5-6; CDR3aa: CASSFPMNTEAFF; CDR3nt: TGTGCCAGCAGCTTCCCAATGAACACTGAAGCTTTCTTT
abundance: .; j_gene: TRBJ1-1; d_gene: TRBD1; v_gene: TRBV19; CDR3aa: CASSRQGANTEAFF; CDR3nt: TGTGCCAGTAGTCGACAGGGAGCGAACACTGAAGCTTTCTTT
abundance: .; j_gene: TRBJ2-2; d_gene: .; v_gene: TRBV4-3; CDR3aa: CASSQDGGRDTGELFF; CDR3nt: TGCGCCAGCAGCCAAGATGGTGGCAGGGACACCGGGGAGCTGTTTTTT
abundance: .; j_gene: TRBJ1-5; d_gene: .; v_gene: TRBV19; CDR3aa: CASRLGPLNQPQHF; CDR3nt: TGTGCCAGTAGGCTTGGGCCTTTAAATCAGCCCCAGCATTTT
abundance: .; j_gene: TRBJ2-2; d_gene: .; v_gene: TRBV20-1; CDR3aa: CSARGSGELFF; CDR3nt: TGCAGTGCTAGGGGCAGCGGGGAGCTGTTTTTT
abundance: few; j_gene: TRBJ2-5; d_gene: .; v_gene: TRBV10-3; CDR3aa: CAISESSMGRGVQETQYF; CDR3nt: TGTGCCATCAGTGAGAGCTCAATGGGCAGGGGGGTTCAAGAGACCCAGTACTTC
abundance: .; j_gene: TRBJ1-4; d_gene: .; v_gene: TRBV5-6; CDR3aa: CASSLAGESTNEKLFF; CDR3nt: TGTGCCAGCAGCTTGGCCGGGGAATCAACTAATGAAAAACTGTTTTTT
abundance: .; j_gene: TRBJ2-7; d_gene: .; v_gene: TRBV5-6; CDR3aa: CASSLRRTYEQYF; CDR3nt: TGTGCCAGCAGCTTGCGCAGGACCTACGAGCAGTACTTC
abundance: .; j_gene: TRBJ2-1; d_gene: .; v_gene: TRBV10-2; CDR3aa: CASKEAAYNQQFF; CDR3nt: TGCGCCAGCAAAGAGGCGGCCTACAATCAGCAGTTCTTC
abundance: .; j_gene: TRBJ1-2; d_gene: .; v_gene: TRBV9; CDR3aa: CASSVGAGLGGYTF; CDR3nt: TGTGCCAGCAGCGTAGGGGCGGGGCTGGGCGGCTACACCTTC
abundance: .; j_gene: TRBJ2-7; d_gene: .; v_gene: TRBV5-5; CDR3aa: CASSLRLYEQYF; CDR3nt: TGTGCCAGCAGCCTGAGGTTGTACGAGCAGTACTTC
abundance: .; j_gene: TRBJ2-1; d_gene: TRBD2; v_gene: TRBV4-1; CDR3aa: CAGSQDGGFNEQFF; CDR3nt: TGCGCCGGCAGCCAAGACGGGGGGTTCAATGAGCAGTTCTTC
abundance: .; j_gene: TRBJ2-7; d_gene: .; v_gene: TRBV11-2; CDR3aa: CASSLGAPYEQYF; CDR3nt: TGTGCCAGCAGCTTAGGGGCCCCCTACGAGCAGTACTTC